This is a list of T cell receptor beta chains from one sample in a study of TIL therapy for anti-PD-1-resistant metastatic lung cancer. Only in-frame clones appear in the TCRdb table, and some are missing; sequencing was by immunoSEQ multiplex PCR. The sample has more than 90,000 clones, roughly two thirds seen once. Material: tumor tissue, obtained at baseline. These receptors were obtained from a person aged 25-79 years with non-small cell lung cancer. Each CDR3 is given with its conserved first and last residue. The order of the fields is D gene, clone size, J gene, V gene, CDR3 DNA, CDR3 protein. A D gene is named only where the DNA matches it firmly. Only part of the rows carry a size: once, few, many, or a class if the clone is expanded.

- - TRBJ2-3 TRBV4-3 TGCGCCAGCAGCCAAGATCCGAGCACAGATACGCAGTATTTT CASSQDPSTDTQYF
- - TRBJ2-3 TRBV5-6 TGTGCCAGCAGCTTGGCCCTGGTAAGCACAGATACGCAGTATTTT CASSLALVSTDTQYF
- few TRBJ2-2 TRBV10-1 TGCGCCAGCAGTGCGGGAGCCGGGGAGCTGTTTTTT CASSAGAGELFF
- few TRBJ1-2 TRBV19 TGTGCCAGTAGTCCCCCCCGACAGAGACAAGTCTATGGCTACACCTTC CASSPPRQRQVYGYTF
- - TRBJ2-7 TRBV21-1 TGTGCCAGCAGCAAAGAGACGCCACAGGAGGGGTCCTACGAGCAGTACTTC CASSKETPQEGSYEQYF
- - TRBJ2-1 TRBV5-4 TGTGCCAGCAGCTTGGCCGGACTAAACGGTGAGCAGTTCTTC CASSLAGLNGEQFF
TRBD1 - TRBJ2-1 TRBV5-1 TGCGCCAGCAGCCCTACCGGACAGGGAGCCTACAATGAGCAGTTCTTC CASSPTGQGAYNEQFF
TRBD1 few TRBJ1-4 TRBV27 TGTGCCAGTAAAATGACAGGGTTTGAAAAACTGTTTTTT CASKMTGFEKLFF
TRBD2 - TRBJ2-7 TRBV6-5 TGTGCCAGCAGTTACTGGCCTAGCGGGGAGGGCGAGCAGTACTTC CASSYWPSGEGEQYF
TRBD1 - TRBJ2-6 TRBV5-1 TGCGCCAGCAGCTTGGAAGGGAGGGACAGGGGTTTTTCTGGGGCCAACGTCCTGACTTTC CASSLEGRDRGFSGANVLTF
- - TRBJ2-5 TRBV10-3 TGTGCCATCAGTGAGAAATTAACGGGGGCCGGGGAGACCCAGTACTTC CAISEKLTGAGETQYF
- - TRBJ2-7 TRBV3-1/TRBV3-2 TGTGCCAGCAGCCAGCTCCTCTCGAGGGAGCAGTACTTC CASSQLLSREQYF
- - TRBJ1-1 TRBV30 TGTGCCTGGAGTCGGACATTTGAAGCTTTCTTT CAWSRTFEAFF
TRBD1 - TRBJ2-6 TRBV19 TGTGCCAGTAGTATATTACGGACAGGGTGGGACAACGTCCTGACTTTC CASSILRTGWDNVLTF
TRBD1 - TRBJ2-2 TRBV28 TGTGCCAGCAGTTTATTTCAGGGGGCTCCGGGGGAGCTGTTTTTT CASSLFQGAPGELFF
- - TRBJ2-7 TRBV2 TGTGCCAGCAGGAGACAGCTTTCCTACGAGCAGTACTTC CASRRQLSYEQYF
- - TRBJ2-7 TRBV4-3 TGCGCCAGCAGCCAAGAAATGGGGCTCGAGCAGTACTTC CASSQEMGLEQYF
- - TRBJ1-2 TRBV3-1/TRBV3-2 TGTGCCAGCAGCCCGCACAGGGACAACTATGGCTACACCTTC CASSPHRDNYGYTF
TRBD1 - TRBJ1-5 TRBV10-1 TGCGCCAGCAGTGCAGAGGAAATCGGACAGGGAAATCAGCCCCAGCATTTT CASSAEEIGQGNQPQHF
- - TRBJ2-2 TRBV11-1 TGTGCCAGCAGCTTAGCGGGGCGGGAAGTTCACGGGGAGCTGTTTTTT CASSLAGREVHGELFF
- - TRBJ1-1 TRBV5-1 TGCGCCAGCAGCTTATCCAGGGACACTGAAGCTTTCTTT CASSLSRDTEAFF
TRBD2 - TRBJ2-7 TRBV3-1/TRBV3-2 TGTGCCAGCAGCCACCTGGGGGGGTGGGGACTCTCCTACGAGCAGTACTTC CASSHLGGWGLSYEQYF
- - TRBJ2-5 TRBV7-9 TGTGCCAGCAGCTCTGGAGGTTACCAAGAGACCCAGTACTTC CASSSGGYQETQYF
- many TRBJ2-2 TRBV27 TGTGCCAGCAGTCGCGGCAGTAAGACGGGGGAGCTGTTTTTT CASSRGSKTGELFF
TRBD2 - TRBJ2-1 TRBV5-1 TGCGCCAGCAGCTTGGCTCTAGCGGAGTACAATGAGCAGTTCTTC CASSLALAEYNEQFF
- once TRBJ2-1 TRBV9 TGTGCCAGCAGCGCCGGGTCGTCTTTTCTGTTGCCTTCGTACAATGAGCAGTTCTTC CASSAGSSFLLPSYNEQFF
- - TRBJ1-2 TRBV11-2 TGTGCCAGCAGCTGGGGGGGTGGCTACACCTTC CASSWGGGYTF
TRBD1 - TRBJ1-5 TRBV5-1 TGCGCCAGCAGCTTCACAGGGGAGGCTGGTCAGCCCCAGCATTTT CASSFTGEAGQPQHF
- - TRBJ2-7 TRBV7-2 TGTGCCAGCAGCGTCCAGACGGGGTCGGAAGAGCAGTACTTC CASSVQTGSEEQYF
TRBD2 - TRBJ2-3 TRBV2 TGTGCCAGCAGTGAACAGCGGGGTCCCACAGATACGCAGTATTTT CASSEQRGPTDTQYF